This TCR beta chain is from a study of PD-L1 blockade in urothelial cancer. Study-wide findings and caveats: For durable-benefit patients, tumor-associated blood clones expanded more at 3 weeks.

This CDR3 spans 14 amino acids. Per germline, CDR1 LGHNA and CDR2 YNFKEQ. V lost 4 bases, J lost 5 bases, and 12 bases lay in between. The time point is: pretreatment peripheral blood. Each patient's cancer was a locally advanced or metastatic urothelial carcinoma. Assay used: immunoSEQ multiplex PCR; TCRdb lists only in-frame clones, some missing. The sample lists over 45,000 clones; about 86% were seen once. This clone was seen a handful of times. Its specificity is not known. This chain uses TRBV4-2 with TRBJ2-1; the D is unclear. The source is a man aged 60 to 75 with urothelial cancer. The material was PBMCs, obtained around atezolizumab (anti-PD-L1) treatment. In DNA, the CDR3 is TGTGCCAGCAGCCCGCTTGGGCCAGACAATGAGCAGTTCTTC. Protein: CASSPLGPDNEQFF.